The clone carrying this T cell receptor beta chain showed up just once. In a library made to pick up alpha chains, this beta chain is a stray read with a size that means little. Described time point: sample taken at primary tumor resection. Whole RNA, isolated from tumor, nontumor lung or frozen PBMC, was sequenced without prior sorting. These data belong to a study of spatial heterogeneity in lung cancer. TCRdb reprocessed the 5' RACE reads via MiXCR and lists one record per CDR3 protein. Among more than 9,000 distinct CDR3 sequences, about 6% were seen once, and the ten largest hold 10%. This TCR was sampled from a male donor with early-stage non-small cell lung cancer. The source was normal lung tissue next to the tumor, collected at surgery.

CDR3 residues: CASSPRGGPSGANVLTF. The CDR3 DNA reads TGTGCCAGCAGCCCCCGGGGAGGGCCCTCTGGGGCCAACGTCCTGACTTTC. V is TRBV7-2 and J is TRBJ2-6, with 7 bases lining up with TRBD2. The V gene's germline CDR1 is SGHTA and CDR2 FQGNSA. J lost 0 bases, V lost 5 bases, and 7 bases had no gene match. This CDR3 contains 17 residues.